This TCR beta chain was recovered during a study of blood T cell repertoires in COVID-19. Study summary: Researchers got acute and convalescent COVID-19 samples from the United States, Italy and Spain.

In the original analysis: Reference gene primer amplification gave nucleated cell count estimates. Only in-frame clones appear in the TCRdb table, and some are missing; sequencing was by immunoSEQ multiplex PCR. Clonal size and the V and J genes are those of that table, whereas D and trimming came from the DNA. This repertoire shows approximately 210,000 clones, approximately 84% found once; its top ten account for 7.8%. The Seattle patients joined while their infection was active and were tracked longitudinally afterward. The CDR3 sequence is 14 residues long. Germline assignment: CDR1 SGHDT and CDR2 YYEEEE. V was trimmed by 4 bases and J by 5 bases, leaving 12 bases between them.

Sample: peripheral blood. This receptor was obtained from a woman of 80 years or more with COVID-19, enrolled during active disease. This chain joins TRBV5-6 and TRBJ1-4; no clear D. DNA of the CDR3: TGTGCCAGCAGCCGCCACGGGTTGAATGAAAAACTGTTTTTT. Translating it yields CASSRHGLNEKLFF.